This TCR beta chain was documented in a study of PD-1 blockade in classical Hodgkin lymphoma. Broader study findings: By C4D1 there was a significant rise in CD4+ TCR diversity but not in CD8+ TCR diversity. Patients who began taking nivolumab under 1 year after ASCT were left out.

Sequencing was performed with immunoSEQ multiplex PCR; in TCRdb, only in-frame clones are kept and a portion is missing. Here the sample spans some 93,000 clones, 83% being singletons. Note on this clone: Its specificity is unknown.

The length of the CDR3 is 11 residues. Trimming cost V 0 bases and J 8 bases, with 2 bases left between them. Germline CDR1 reads MDHEN; CDR2 reads SYDVKM. Time point given: cycle 4 day 1 (C4D1), after about 6 weeks of nivolumab. No patient escaped relapse after autologous stem cell transplantation, and brentuximab vedotin exposure varied. The input for sequencing was peripheral blood mononuclear cells (PBMCs), taken before the fourth cycle of nivolumab. This TCR was sampled from a human donor with classical Hodgkin lymphoma. This chain connects TRBV28 to TRBJ2-1; D is undetermined. The CDR3 nucleotides read TGTGCCAGCAGTTTATGGGATGAGCAGTTCTTC. Translated: CASSLWDEQFF.